The 21 T cell receptor beta chains presented below share a single source sample, sequenced in a study of cytomegalovirus exposure and HLA in healthy donors (dated by TCRdb to about 2017). Libraries were constructed by the immunoSEQ multiplex PCR assay. The multiplex PCR relied on a mix of 60 forward primers for TCR Vbeta segments and 13 reverse primers for TCR Jbeta segments. TCRdb obtained this table from immuneACCESS and retained in-frame rearrangements with V and J assigned. These tables miss some clones; where compared with another copy, unresolved V genes account for less than half of the shortfall, and the remainder is unexplained. The sample's table lists a count of about 99,000 clones. Of the sample, less than 4% is held by the ten largest clones. Sequences were obtained from PBMCs. The receptors derive from a man in his forties in good health and CMV-seronegative.

The chain joins TRBV4-1 to TRBJ2-6; TRBD2 aligns across 8 bases. Germline CDR1 reads MGHRA; CDR2 reads YSYEKL. The CDR3 sequence is 16 residues long. The ends lost 4 bases at V and 4 bases at J; junction bases unmatched: 6. CDR3 nucleotides: TGCGCCAGCAGCCCGTTAGCGGGGTTAGGGGCCAACGTCCTGACTTTC. Amino acids: CASSPLAGLGANVLTF.

The CDR3 DNA reads TGTGCCAGCAGCTTAGACCGGGGGGTCGTTAACACTGAAGCTTTCTTT. Amino acid sequence: CASSLDRGVVNTEAFF. The chain links TRBV7-9 to TRBJ1-1; a possible D gene is TRBD1 (5 bases). The CDR3 spans 16 residues. The germline V gene encodes CDR1 SEHNR and CDR2 FQNEAQ (reference sequence). V lost 1 base to trimming and J lost 2 bases, with 14 bases between them.

The gene calls are TRBV10-3 and TRBJ1-3; 7 bases match TRBD1. The germline V gene encodes CDR1 ENHRY and CDR2 SYGVKD. The CDR3 contains 15 residues. The V segment lost 6 bases and the J segment 4 bases; nucleotides outside the gene matches: 9. CDR3 region: CAISGQVVEGNTIYF. CDR3 nucleotides: TGTGCCATCAGCGGACAGGTTGTGGAGGGAAACACCATATATTTT.

This chain uses TRBV5-4 with TRBJ2-7; D perhaps matches TRBD1 (5 bases). Looked up from germline, CDR1 is SGHNT and CDR2 is YYREEE (reference sequence). V lost 7 bases, J lost 1 base, and 12 bases lay in between. CDR3 length equals 13 residues. In DNA, the CDR3 is TGTGCCAGCCAAAAACAGGAGTCCTACGAGCAGTACTTC. This encodes CASQKQESYEQYF.

The V gene is TRBV5-4, the J gene TRBJ1-1; 8 bases fit TRBD1. CDR3 size: 15 residues. Losses at the gene ends were 4 bases for V and 0 bases for J; bases not matched to a gene: 5. The germline CDR1 and CDR2 sequences are SGHNT and YYREEE (reference sequence). CDR3 nucleotide sequence: TGTGCCAGCAGCACCGGACAGGGTTTGAACACTGAAGCTTTCTTT. Its protein product is CASSTGQGLNTEAFF.

The gene calls are TRBV28 and TRBJ2-5; TRBD2 aligns across 13 bases. TRBJ2-7 explains the end of the DNA better; the J call may be wrong. Germline V gives CDR1 MDHEN, CDR2 SYDVKM. The CDR3 totals 16 residues. DNA for the CDR3: TGTGCCAGCAGTTTAGGGGGACTAGCGGGATTTAACGAGCAGTACTTC. It translates to CASSLGGLAGFNEQYF.

This sequence joins TRBV7-8 and TRBJ1-1; possibly TRBD1 for D (6 bases). V lost 7 bases, J lost 0 bases, and 18 bases lay in between. The germline V gene encodes CDR1 SGHVS and CDR2 FQNEAQ. This CDR3 has 16 residues. The chain's CDR3 is CASTIMGGGMNTEAFF. As DNA, the CDR3 is TGTGCCAGCACCATCATGGGGGGGGGCATGAACACTGAAGCTTTCTTT.

This chain uses TRBV14 with TRBJ1-1; D might be TRBD1 (6 bases). The CDR3 is 14 amino acids. The germline gives CDR1 SGHDN, CDR2 FVKESK. V was clipped by 4 bases and J by 4 bases, with 13 bases between them. The CDR3, as DNA: TGTGCCAGCAGCCCGTGGACAGAGTTCACTGAAGCTTTCTTT. This encodes CASSPWTEFTEAFF.

This chain uses TRBV5-4 with TRBJ2-2, with D perhaps matching TRBD1 (6 bases). The CDR3 contains 14 residues. From germline, CDR1 is SGHNT and CDR2 YYREEE (reference sequence). The V end was cut by 4 bases, the J end by 8 bases, with 15 bases between. The CDR3: CASSDYQGRGELFF. DNA of the CDR3: TGTGCCAGCAGCGACTATCAGGGGCGAGGGGAGCTGTTTTTT. The whole variable domain, filled in from reference TRBV5-4 and TRBJ2-2, reads ETGVTQSPTHLIKTRGQQVTLRCSSQSGHNTVSWYQQALGQGPQFIFQYYREEENGRGNFPPRFSGLQFPNYSSELNVNALELDDSALYLCASSDYQGRGELFFGEGSRLTVL.

V gene TRBV29-1 combines with J gene TRBJ2-2; possible D gene TRBD2, 6 bases. Between the trimmed V and J ends, which lost 7 bases and 4 bases, there was a span of 13 bases. Germline assignment: CDR1 SQVTM and CDR2 ANQGSEA. The CDR3 is 13 residues long. The CDR3 nucleotides read TGCAGCGCAAAACCGGGACTCACCGGGGAGCTGTTTTTT. As protein: CSAKPGLTGELFF.

The rearrangement links TRBV30 to TRBJ2-7; 11 bases line up with TRBD1. Germline loops: CDR1 GTSNPN, CDR2 SVGIG (reference sequence). With 2 bases clipped from V and 2 bases from J, the junction kept 2 bases outside the gene matches. The CDR3 extends over 14 amino acids. CDR3 in DNA: TGTGCCTGGAGTAGGGGACAGGGGGCCTACGAGCAGTACTTC. Amino acid sequence: CAWSRGQGAYEQYF.

The chain uses TRBV5-8 and TRBJ1-3; a weak D match, TRBD1 (5 bases). CDR1 and CDR2 (germline): SGHTS, YDEGEE. Trimming stripped 1 base from V and 0 bases from J, with 8 bases between. The length of the CDR3 is 15 residues. As DNA, the CDR3 is TGTGCCAGCAGCTTGACAGGATCCTCTGGAAACACCATATATTTT. Translation gives CASSLTGSSGNTIYF.

This chain joins TRBV5-1 and TRBJ1-4, with D possibly being TRBD1 (6 bases). The CDR3 has 16 residues. In germline, CDR1 is SGHRS, CDR2 YFSETQ. V was pared by 1 base and J by 4 bases, with 14 bases between. Here the CDR3 reads CASSLHQGPFNEKLFF. The CDR3 DNA reads TGCGCCAGCAGCTTGCATCAGGGGCCCTTTAATGAAAAACTGTTTTTT.

V usage is TRBV29-1 and J usage is TRBJ2-1, with 8 nucleotides matching TRBD2. CDR3 size: 14 residues. Looked up from germline, CDR1 is SQVTM and CDR2 is ANQGSEA. V was pared by 5 bases and J by 9 bases, with 12 bases of the junction left unmatched. CDR3 DNA sequence: TGCAGCGTTTCCCCCGGGACTAGAACGGGTGAGCAGTTCTTC. Amino acids: CSVSPGTRTGEQFF.

The J gene is TRBJ2-5, the V gene TRBV5-4; D perhaps matches TRBD1 (6 bases). V lost 0 bases, J lost 4 bases, and 10 bases lay in between. Germline V gene sequence: CDR1 SGHNT, CDR2 YYREEE (reference sequence). This CDR3 has 14 residues. The CDR3 DNA reads TGTGCCAGCAGCTTGGTGGGGGCGCGAGAGACCCAGTACTTC. This encodes CASSLVGARETQYF.

The gene calls are TRBV27 and TRBJ2-7, with 7 bases matching TRBD2. In germline, CDR1 is MNHEY, CDR2 SMNVEV (reference sequence). The length of the CDR3 is 16 residues. J gave up 4 bases and V 6 bases, and 15 bases lay outside the gene matches. CDR3 amino acids: CASRIGSAGQSYEQYF. In nucleotides, the CDR3 is TGTGCCAGCAGGATAGGGTCAGCGGGGCAATCTTACGAGCAGTACTTC.

V and J are TRBV6-5 and TRBJ1-4, with D perhaps TRBD1 (5 bases). This CDR3 is 14 amino acids long. The V gene lost 6 bases and the J gene lost 10 bases, with 18 bases spanning the gap. CDR1 and CDR2 from the germline V gene are MNHEY and SVGAGI. The CDR3 DNA reads as TGTGCCAGCAGAAGTCAGGGCAAGTTCGGAAAACTGTTTTTT. Its protein is CASRSQGKFGKLFF.

V usage is TRBV7-8 and J usage is TRBJ2-1, with a tentative D call TRBD1 (6 bases). Germline CDR1 reads SGHVS; CDR2 reads FQNEAQ. The V end lost 1 base, the J end lost 15 bases, and 13 bases lay between the germline ends. The CDR3 is 12 amino acids. Here the CDR3 DNA reads TGTGCCAGCAGCTTAGGGATAGGGGGACGGTTCTTC. As protein: CASSLGIGGRFF. Based on the CDR3 plus reference TRBV7-8 and TRBJ2-1, the full variable domain is GAGVSQSPRYKVAKRGQDVALRCDPISGHVSLFWYQQALGQGPEFLTYFQNEAQLDKSGLPSDRFFAERPEGSVSTLKIQRTQQEDSAVYLCASSLGIGGRFFGPGTRLTVL.

CDR3 loop: CASRRSQGAFYGYTF. The CDR3 DNA is TGTGCCAGCAGACGGAGCCAGGGGGCTTTTTATGGCTACACCTTC. The V gene is TRBV28, the J gene TRBJ1-2; 8 positions agree with TRBD1. Per germline, CDR1 MDHEN and CDR2 SYDVKM. The trim removed 6 bases at V and 5 bases at J, leaving 11 bases unmatched. The CDR3 contains 15 residues.

The chain recombines TRBV5-1 with TRBJ1-1; D might be TRBD1 (6 bases). The CDR3 totals 14 residues. The V end was cut by 4 bases, the J end by 4 bases, with 14 bases between. CDR1 is SGHRS and CDR2 is YFSETQ in the germline V gene. CDR3 region: CASSTRGAVTEAFF. As DNA, the CDR3 is TGCGCCAGCAGCACCCGGGGGGCGGTCACTGAAGCTTTCTTT.

J is TRBJ1-6 and V is TRBV27; unclear D gene. The CDR3 length is 12 residues. The germline V gene encodes CDR1 MNHEY and CDR2 SMNVEV (reference sequence). The germline V and J ends were trimmed by 3 bases and 6 bases, with 3 bases remaining between them. The CDR3 region is CASSFLNSPLHF. CDR3 in DNA: TGTGCCAGCAGTTTTCTTAATTCACCCCTCCACTTT.